This T cell receptor beta chain was recorded in a study of T cells in Graves' hyperthyroidism and ophthalmopathy. Broader study findings: Stable hyperthyroidism and ophthalmopathy were separated using 13 V-J signatures. Most expanded thyroid clonotypes above 0.001 also appeared in blood.

CDR1 and CDR2 from the germline V gene are LNHDA and SQIVND (reference sequence). CDR3 length: 15 residues. The V segment lost 3 bases and the J segment 6 bases; nucleotides outside the gene matches: 8. Amplification of TCR beta CDR3 regions was performed using RNA transcripts as template. RT-PCR in the first round (using the HTBI primer set) targeted the TCR CDR3. TCRdb used MiXCR to reprocess the multiplex PCR reads, holding one entry per CDR3 protein. The sample has about 340,000 distinct CDR3 sequences, roughly 23% seen once; the top ten hold around 50%. Aged 18 to 65, the patients had hyperthyroidism that was newly diagnosed and had lasted under 2 months. This clonotype was observed a few times. Its antigen is as yet unknown.

The sequence derives from a woman aged 45-60 years with Graves' hyperthyroidism. The rearrangement joins TRBV19 to TRBJ2-1; 7 bases map to TRBD2. The source material was blood. The CDR3 bases are TGTGCCAGTAGTATTGATGGGGGGGGACCCAATGAGCAGTTCTTC. Protein product: CASSIDGGGPNEQFF.